This T cell receptor (beta chain) comes out of a study of graft-versus-host responses after intestinal transplantation. Overall study context: Recipients underwent multivisceral, liver-intestinal, or isolated intestinal transplants. Study-wide results and limits: GvH clones surfaced in recipient marrow, some emerging earlier in ileum or blood.

The CDR3 runs to 18 residues. Germline V gives CDR1 LGHNA, CDR2 YNFKEQ. V lost 1 base and J lost 0; bases outside the gene matches: 9. Libraries were prepared by immunoSEQ multiplex PCR; TCRdb keeps only in-frame clonotypes and omits some of them. The sample shows under 85,000 clones, 94% of them seen only once. This clone appeared a single time. Its antigen remains unidentified. Sample: unstimulated CD8+ T cells sorted from spleen or lymph node cells, taken before intestinal transplant. The gene calls are TRBV4-2 and TRBJ2-3, with TRBD2 identical over 8 bases. The sequence was collected from a human donor who received an intestinal transplant. The CDR3 nucleotides read TGTGCCAGCAGCCAAGGGGGCCTAGCGGGCACTAGCACAGATACGCAGTATTTT. Translating it yields CASSQGGLAGTSTDTQYF.